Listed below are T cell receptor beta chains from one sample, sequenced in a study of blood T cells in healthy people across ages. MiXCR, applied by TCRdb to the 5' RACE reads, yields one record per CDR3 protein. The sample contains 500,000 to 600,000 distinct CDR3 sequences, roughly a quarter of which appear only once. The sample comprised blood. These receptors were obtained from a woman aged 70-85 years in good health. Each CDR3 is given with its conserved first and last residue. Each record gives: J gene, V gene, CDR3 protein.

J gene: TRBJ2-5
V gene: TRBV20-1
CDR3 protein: CSASYGADQETQYF

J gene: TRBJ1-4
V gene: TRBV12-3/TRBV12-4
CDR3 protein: CASSLTGGIEKLFF

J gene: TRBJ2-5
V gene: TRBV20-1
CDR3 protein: CSARGRPAGGQETQYF

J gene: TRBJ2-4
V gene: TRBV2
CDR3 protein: CASSPGQSLAKNIQYF

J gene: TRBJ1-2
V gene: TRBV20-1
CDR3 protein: CSARDMGGYGYTF

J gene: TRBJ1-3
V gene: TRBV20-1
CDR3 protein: CSAYNTGQGSDTIYF

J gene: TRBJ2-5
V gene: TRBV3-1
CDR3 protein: CASSQDPTLSGETQYF

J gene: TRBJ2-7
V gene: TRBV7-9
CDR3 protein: CASSLGQGSSYEQYF

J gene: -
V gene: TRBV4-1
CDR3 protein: CASRAGTGAIYEQYF

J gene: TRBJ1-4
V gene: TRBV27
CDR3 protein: CASSFGMDTNEKLFF

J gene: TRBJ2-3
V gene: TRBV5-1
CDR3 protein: CASSSDTGKDTQYF

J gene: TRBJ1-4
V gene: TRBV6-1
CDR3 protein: CASQDRRYEKLFF

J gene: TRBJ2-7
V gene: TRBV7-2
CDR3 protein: CASSLSASGLKEQYF

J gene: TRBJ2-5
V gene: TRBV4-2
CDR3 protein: CASSQGIGSGVSQETQYF

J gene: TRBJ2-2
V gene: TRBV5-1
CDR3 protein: CASSQDRVNTGELFF